These 26 T cell receptor beta chains originate from one sample sequenced in a study of monozygotic twins with inflammatory bowel disease. TCRdb re-analyzed the 5' RACE reads; it lists each CDR3 protein once, without DNA. This sample's clone table lists approximately 400,000 distinct CDR3 sequences. The sequenced sample was blood. The receptor set was obtained from a human donor with ulcerative colitis or Crohn's disease, or a healthy co-twin of an affected twin (not recorded which).

The V and J genes are TRBV10-3 and TRBJ1-5. There are 16 residues in the CDR3. The germline gives CDR1 ENHRY, CDR2 SYGVKD. The CDR3 sequence: CAISEQAGRINQPQHF.

The chain recombines TRBV15 with TRBJ2-3. CDR1 LNHNV and CDR2 YYDKDF come from the germline V gene (reference sequence). The CDR3 length is 14 residues. CDR3 sequence reads: CATSRGSATDTQYF.

The chain couples TRBV5-4 to TRBJ2-3. Germline CDR1 is SGHNT and CDR2 is YYREEE (reference sequence). There are 14 residues in the CDR3. The CDR3 protein is CASSHGRTTDTQYF.

The J gene is TRBJ2-4, the V gene TRBV20-1; TCRdb outputs TRBD2, but without DNA this stays unchecked. Per the germline V gene, CDR1 is DFQATT and CDR2 is SNEGSKA (reference sequence). The CDR3 consists of 13 residues. The CDR3 loop reads CSATGTAKNIQYF.

The chain couples TRBV3-1 to TRBJ2-1; without DNA, the TCRdb call of TRBD2 cannot be checked. The CDR3 is 16 amino acids. Germline CDR1 LGHDT, CDR2 YNNKEL (reference sequence). The CDR3 is CASSQDGLAGFNEQFF.

J is TRBJ2-7 and V is TRBV12-5; lacking DNA, the TRBD1 call made by TCRdb goes unchecked. In germline, CDR1 is LGHNT, CDR2 FRNRAP. This CDR3 region has 13 residues. The CDR3 protein is CASGGGGTYEQYF. Full variable domain (rest looked up from reference TRBV12-5 and TRBJ2-7): DARVTQTPRHKVTEMGQEVTMRCQPILGHNTVFWYRQTMMQGLELLAYFRNRAPLDDSGMPKDRFSAEMPDATLATLKIQPSEPRDSAVYFCASGGGGTYEQYFGPGTRLTVT.

The genes are TRBV7-6 and TRBJ1-1; TCRdb reports TRBD1, a call that lacks DNA to check it against. CDR3 size: 14 residues. The germline V gene encodes CDR1 SGHVS and CDR2 FNYEAQ. The CDR3: CASSLGTGQTEAFF.

This chain uses TRBV20-1 with TRBJ2-3; there is no DNA to check the TCRdb D call of TRBD2. Germline V lookup: CDR1 DFQATT, CDR2 SNEGSKA (reference sequence). CDR3 length: 14 amino acids. CDR3 residues: CSAGIAASTDTQYF.

The chain couples TRBV29-1 to TRBJ2-5. Germline CDR1 and CDR2: SQVTM and ANQGSEA. This CDR3 has 14 amino acids. The CDR3 here is CSGLSLQSQETQYF.

J is TRBJ1-6 and V is TRBV25-1; TCRdb designates TRBD1, a call that cannot be tested without DNA. Germline V gene data show CDR1 as MGHDK and CDR2 as SYGVNS. This CDR3 has 13 residues. CDR3: CASSDRGLSPLHF.

This rearrangement joins TRBV4-3 to TRBJ2-2; TCRdb picks TRBD2, but there is no DNA to check that call. CDR1 is LGHNA, CDR2 YSLEER, per germline. The length of the CDR3 is 18 residues. The chain's CDR3 is CASSQDRRLGPPGGELFF.

The chain couples TRBV20-1 to TRBJ2-7; TCRdb's D call, TRBD2, is unchecked because there is no DNA. This CDR3 is built from 14 residues. The V gene's germline CDR1 is DFQATT and CDR2 SNEGSKA (reference sequence). CDR3 loop: CSAVSGRAPREQYF.

The rearrangement joins TRBV5-1 to TRBJ2-2. The CDR3 is 14 residues long. The germline V gene has CDR1 SGHRS and CDR2 YFSETQ. CDR3 loop: CASNPTGSTGELFF.

The chain has TRBV11-2 and TRBJ2-1; as DNA is missing, the TRBD1 call by TCRdb cannot be tested. The germline V gene encodes CDR1 SGHAT and CDR2 FQNNGV. The CDR3 runs to 13 residues. The CDR3 protein is CASSLDAGIEQFF.

The gene calls are TRBV5-1 and TRBJ1-1; TCRdb selects TRBD1, and the lack of DNA leaves this call unchecked. Germline assignment: CDR1 SGHRS and CDR2 YFSETQ. The CDR3 runs to 15 residues. This CDR3 reads CASSSGGRANTEAFF. The entire variable domain, with the rest obtained from reference TRBV5-1 and TRBJ1-1, is as follows: KAGVTQTPRYLIKTRGQQVTLSCSPISGHRSVSWYQQTPGQGLQFLFEYFSETQRNKGNFPGRFSGRQFSNSRSEMNVSTLELGDSALYLCASSSGGRANTEAFFGQGTRLTVV.

The chain employs TRBV29-1 and TRBJ2-5; TCRdb lists TRBD1, though no DNA is available to test this call. Germline V lookup: CDR1 SQVTM, CDR2 ANQGSEA. The CDR3 consists of 16 residues. The CDR3: CSVEDLGRGRQKTQYF.

The chain joins TRBV3-1 to TRBJ2-3; TCRdb proposes TRBD2, but this gene call is untestable without DNA. The CDR3 runs 17 residues. In germline, CDR1 is LGHDT, CDR2 YNNKEL (reference sequence). CDR3 sequence: CASSPRGSGRGTDTQYF.

The chain combines TRBV5-6 with TRBJ1-1. The CDR3 has 14 residues. Germline CDR1 reads SGHDT; CDR2 reads YYEEEE. The CDR3 sequence is CASSPTGYETEAFF.

This sequence joins TRBV5-5 and TRBJ1-2. This CDR3 spans 16 amino acids. Germline-derived CDR1 and CDR2 are SGHKS and YYEKEE (reference sequence). This chain's CDR3 is CASSPQTRVVNYGYTF.

The V call is TRBV10-3, the J call TRBJ1-6; TCRdb calls TRBD1, which cannot be checked without DNA. Germline lookup yields CDR1 ENHRY and CDR2 SYGVKD. The CDR3 totals 14 residues. CDR3 sequence reads: CAISGDRGNSPLHF.

The chain employs TRBV20-1 and TRBJ1-5; TCRdb gives TRBD1 as the D gene, but with no DNA this cannot be confirmed. Germline assignment: CDR1 DFQATT and CDR2 SNEGSKA (reference sequence). CDR3 length equals 14 residues. CDR3 loop: CSARVGTSNQPQHF.

The rearrangement links TRBV20-1 to TRBJ2-1; the D call of TRBD2 rests on TCRdb alone, since no DNA is present to check it. The CDR3 extends over 15 amino acids. Germline V lookup: CDR1 DFQATT, CDR2 SNEGSKA (reference sequence). CDR3 region: CSARDRAGGWFEQFF.

The rearrangement joins TRBV28 to TRBJ2-7; as DNA is missing, the TRBD2 call by TCRdb cannot be tested. CDR1 is MDHEN and CDR2 is SYDVKM in the germline V gene. This CDR3 has 13 residues. This chain's CDR3 is CASSGDGSYEQYF.

V usage is TRBV28 and J usage is TRBJ1-1; the TCRdb call, TRBD1, lacks DNA for checking. Germline CDR1 is MDHEN and CDR2 is SYDVKM. This CDR3 is 15 amino acids long. The chain's CDR3 is CASSSRGGGDTEAFF.

The rearrangement uses TRBV25-1 and TRBJ1-4; absent DNA, TCRdb's TRBD1 call cannot be checked. Germline values: CDR1 MGHDK, CDR2 SYGVNS. This CDR3 region has 17 residues. CDR3 in amino acids: CASSGDRVTSTNEKLFF.

The chain uses TRBV7-2 and TRBJ2-2; without DNA, the TCRdb call of TRBD2 cannot be checked. This CDR3 spans 15 amino acids. Germline lookup yields CDR1 SGHTA and CDR2 FQGNSA. CDR3 loop: CASSLGGGFTGELFF.